This TCR beta chain is from a study of beta chain features in type 1 diabetes. Study in general: Patients and healthy donors were similar in age, gender and cell yields.

Trimming shortened V by 0 bases and J by 6 bases, and 9 bases separated the two germline ends. Germline CDR1 and CDR2: LNHDA and SQIVND (reference sequence). The CDR3 sequence is 14 residues long. cDNA synthesis used the whole RNA isolate, giving expressed TCRB sequences. The average read count of naive, central memory and regulatory T cell samples was around 3.6 million. Using immunoSEQ multiplex PCR, the repertoire was profiled, and TCRdb retains in-frame clones only, with some absent. The sample lists 900,000 or so clones; roughly a sixth were seen once. Purity of each sorted population was above 95%.

This clonotype originated in a woman aged 18-35 years in good health. This chain links TRBV19 with TRBJ2-1; D not certain. The sample comprised naive CD4+ T cells from blood. The CDR3 nucleotides are TGTGCCAGTAGTATAGATCGGTTCGCCAATGAGCAGTTCTTC. Translating it yields CASSIDRFANEQFF.